The clone carrying this T cell receptor (beta chain) was seen only a few times. Its target is not known. Germline-derived CDR1 and CDR2 are KGHSH and LQKENI. V was shortened by 1 base and J by 3 bases, with 10 bases between the two germline ends. This CDR3 spans 14 amino acids. HTBI primers from iRepertoire and Arm-PCR of CDR3 regions yielded the TCR beta libraries. In the authors' methods: Sequenced samples collectively carried under 75 TRBV and over 11 TRBJ segments. TCRdb fed the multiplex PCR reads into MiXCR, producing one record per CDR3 protein. Clone size and V and J calls follow TCRdb, not the original study. The data show around 340,000 distinct CDR3 sequences, around a fifth seen once. This sample was included in a study of regulatory T cells in long-lasting Graves disease. Study-wide results and caveats: Whereas new patients shared 870 or so public clonotypes, persistent patients shared more, at about 3,000. The TCR repertoire of persistent Graves' patients was less diverse than that of newly diagnosed ones.

The sample's time point: persistent/refractory GD, antithyroid drugs over 5 years with positive TRAb. The TCR library was prepared using RNA isolated from PBMCs. The genes are TRBV18 and TRBJ2-7; no definite D call. The TCR originated in a female donor with Graves disease. The starting material was peripheral blood mononuclear cells (PBMCs), obtained when the disease was refractory, from a patient treated with antithyroid drugs. CDR3 region: CASSPRRDNYEQYF. The DNA for the CDR3 is TGTGCCAGCTCACCACGGCGAGACAACTACGAGCAGTACTTC.